The 6 T cell receptor beta chains presented below share a single source sample, sequenced in a study of cytomegalovirus exposure and HLA in healthy donors. Assay used: immunoSEQ multiplex PCR; TCRdb lists only in-frame clones, some missing. The data show approximately 210,000 clones, with roughly 88% seen just once and 2.9% held by the top ten. What was sequenced was PBMCs. These receptors came from a woman in her late teens or twenties in good health and CMV-seronegative.

This chain uses TRBV6-1 with TRBJ1-2, with TRBD1 matching 8 bases. CDR3 size: 12 residues. Germline V gene data show CDR1 as MNHNS and CDR2 as SASEGT. J lost 2 bases, V lost 10 bases, and 3 bases had no gene match. The CDR3: CATDRGNYGYTF. The CDR3 DNA reads TGTGCCACCGACAGGGGCAACTATGGCTACACCTTC.

V is TRBV7-2 and J is TRBJ2-3; possibly TRBD2 for D (6 bases). The CDR3 loop spans 15 amino acids. V shed 5 bases and J shed 0 bases, with 12 bases lying between them. Germline V lookup: CDR1 SGHTA, CDR2 FQGNSA. Written as DNA, the CDR3 is TGTGCCAGCAGCGATTGGAGGGCCAGCACAGATACGCAGTATTTT. It translates to CASSDWRASTDTQYF.

This clone was picked up one time. The chain recombines TRBV5-1 with TRBJ2-1, with 11 bases fitting TRBD2. Germline values: CDR1 SGHRS, CDR2 YFSETQ. J was trimmed by 3 bases and V by 1 base; bases with no gene match: 12. The CDR3 extends over 19 amino acids. The CDR3: CASSLRGGTSGILYNEQFF. As DNA, the CDR3 is TGCGCCAGCAGCTTGAGAGGGGGGACTAGCGGAATTCTCTACAATGAGCAGTTCTTC. Using reference TRBV5-1 and TRBJ2-1 for the parts outside the CDR3, the full variable domain is KAGVTQTPRYLIKTRGQQVTLSCSPISGHRSVSWYQQTPGQGLQFLFEYFSETQRNKGNFPGRFSGRQFSNSRSEMNVSTLELGDSALYLCASSLRGGTSGILYNEQFFGPGTRLTVL.

The chain couples TRBV29-1 to TRBJ2-7; 11 bases map to TRBD2. The V gene end was trimmed by 1 base and the J gene end by 2 bases; junction bases not matched to a gene: 4. The length of the CDR3 is 15 residues. Germline V gene data show CDR1 as SQVTM and CDR2 as ANQGSEA. The DNA of the CDR3 is TGCAGCGTTGAAGTGACTAGCGGGAAGACCTACGAGCAGTACTTC. This sequence encodes CSVEVTSGKTYEQYF.

The rearrangement joins TRBV19 to TRBJ1-2; 11 bases map to TRBD1. V was pared by 3 bases and J by 6 bases, with 3 bases of the junction left unmatched. This CDR3 spans 14 amino acids. Germline V gives CDR1 LNHDA, CDR2 SQIVND (reference sequence). CDR3 bases: TGTGCCAGTAGTATTGGACAGGGGGCCAATGGCTACACCTTC. This encodes CASSIGQGANGYTF.

The genes are TRBV5-6 and TRBJ1-4; 7 bases are a match to TRBD1. Germline trimming cut 1 base from V and 7 bases from J; bases unmatched to any gene: 7. CDR1 and CDR2 (germline): SGHDT, YYEEEE. The length of the CDR3 is 15 residues. CDR3 region: CASSLTGVSGEKLFF. Written as DNA, the CDR3 is TGTGCCAGCAGCTTGACAGGGGTTAGCGGTGAAAAACTGTTTTTT. The whole variable domain, filled in from reference TRBV5-6 and TRBJ1-4, reads DAGVTQSPTHLIKTRGQQVTLRCSPKSGHDTVSWYQQALGQGPQFIFQYYEEEERQRGNFPDRFSGHQFPNYSSELNVNALLLGDSALYLCASSLTGVSGEKLFFGSGTQLSVL.